This entry lists 32 T cell receptor beta chains sequenced from one sample in a study of beta chain features in type 1 diabetes. Reverse transcription of all isolated RNA meant that expressed TCRB transcripts were sequenced. TCRdb keeps only in-frame clones here, not all; method: immunoSEQ multiplex PCR. This sample has about 150,000 clones, with about a tenth found just once. Which antigens these TCRs recognize remains unknown. Findings of the study overall: Among all four CD4+ subsets, Type 1 diabetes patients had TCRB CDR3s that were moderately but significantly shorter.

Sequencing input: central memory CD4+ T cells from blood. Receptors originate from a man in his thirties or forties with type 1 diabetes.

This clone was found a few times. The chain joins TRBV9 to TRBJ2-5; 7 bases map to TRBD1. This CDR3 spans 13 amino acids. Germline values: CDR1 SGDLS, CDR2 YYNGEE. Germline trimming cut 3 bases from V and 3 bases from J; bases unmatched to any gene: 2. CDR3 region: CASSAGTEETQYF. The CDR3 DNA reads as TGTGCCAGCAGCGCTGGGACAGAAGAGACCCAGTACTTC.

V and J are TRBV2 and TRBJ2-5; tentative D call: TRBD2 (6 bases). V was trimmed by 5 bases and J by 3 bases, leaving 13 bases between them. Germline CDR1 and CDR2: SNHLY and FYNNEI. The CDR3 loop spans 14 amino acids. CDR3 nucleotide sequence: TGTGCCAGCAGTAGACTCCAGCGGGAAGAGACCCAGTACTTC. It encodes CASSRLQREETQYF.

The genes are TRBV15 and TRBJ2-1, with 11 bases lining up with TRBD2. The CDR3 is made up of 17 amino acids. From germline, CDR1 is LNHNV and CDR2 YYDKDF (reference sequence). The V segment lost 4 bases and the J segment 8 bases; nucleotides outside the gene matches: 13. Here the CDR3 reads CATSTTSGRVTGHEQFF. The DNA for the CDR3 is TGTGCCACCAGCACAACTAGCGGGAGAGTAACGGGCCATGAGCAGTTCTTC.

This rearrangement joins TRBV11-2 to TRBJ2-1, with 12 bases matching TRBD2. With V trimmed by 1 base and J by 10 bases, 8 bases remained unmatched. From germline, CDR1 is SGHAT and CDR2 FQNNGV. CDR3 length: 16 amino acids. DNA for the CDR3: TGTGCCAGCAGCTTAGTGCCTAGCGGGAGGGCAGGGGAGCAGTTCTTC. It encodes CASSLVPSGRAGEQFF.

This clone was found a few times. This sequence joins TRBV5-8 and TRBJ2-3; 8 nucleotides align to TRBD2. V was pared by 0 bases and J by 4 bases, with 4 bases of the junction left unmatched. The CDR3 runs to 15 residues. From germline, CDR1 is SGHTS and CDR2 YDEGEE. CDR3 nucleotides: TGTGCCAGCAGCTTGGTGCTAGCGGGCCCAGATACGCAGTATTTT. Its translation: CASSLVLAGPDTQYF.

The chain has TRBV6-5 and TRBJ1-4; 7 nucleotides line up with TRBD1. V was clipped by 6 bases and J by 6 bases; unmatched bases: 10. The CDR3 loop spans 15 amino acids. Germline lookup yields CDR1 MNHEY and CDR2 SVGAGI. CDR3 in amino acids: CASSGIAGGYEKLFF. CDR3 sequence (DNA): TGTGCCAGCAGCGGAATAGCAGGGGGTTATGAAAAACTGTTTTTT.

The chain recombines TRBV28 with TRBJ2-3, with TRBD1 matching over 7 bases. Germline assignment: CDR1 MDHEN and CDR2 SYDVKM. This CDR3 contains 15 residues. The V and J ends lost 8 bases and 2 bases, in that order; junction bases with no gene match: 10. CDR3: CASLGQDRYTDTQYF. The CDR3 nucleotides read TGTGCCAGCCTTGGACAGGACCGATACACAGATACGCAGTATTTT.

This clone was found a few times. The CDR3: CASSQINTEAFF. DNA of the CDR3: TGTGCCAGCAGCCAGATAAACACTGAAGCTTTCTTT. This chain joins TRBV9 and TRBJ1-1; unclear D gene. V lost 4 bases and J lost 2, with 6 bases in between. The CDR3 consists of 12 residues. Germline V gene sequence: CDR1 SGDLS, CDR2 YYNGEE.

The chain is built from TRBV5-4 and TRBJ2-1, with TRBD2 matching over 15 bases. The J segment lost 7 bases and the V segment lost 4 bases, leaving 3 bases of the junction unmatched. Germline-derived CDR1 and CDR2 are SGHNT and YYREEE (reference sequence). CDR3 size: 15 residues. The CDR3 DNA sequence: TGTGCCAGCAGCCATGGACTAGCGGGAGGGAATGAGCAGTTCTTC. It translates to CASSHGLAGGNEQFF.

This clone was detected a few times. The chain combines TRBV4-2 with TRBJ2-1, with D hard to call. CDR3 length: 15 amino acids. CDR1 is LGHNA, CDR2 YNFKEQ, per germline. The V gene lost 1 base and the J gene lost 0 bases, with 7 bases spanning the gap. For the CDR3, the DNA is TGTGCCAGCAGCCAAGTTGAGAGCTCCTACAATGAGCAGTTCTTC. Its protein product is CASSQVESSYNEQFF.

This clone has more than one count but fewer than ten. The chain is built from TRBV4-3 and TRBJ2-5; TRBD1 is a possible D gene (5 bases). Between the trimmed V and J ends, which lost 2 bases and 5 bases, there was a span of 12 bases. The CDR3 sequence is 14 residues long. Germline V gene data show CDR1 as LGHNA and CDR2 as YSLEER. The DNA for the CDR3 is TGCGCCAGCAGCCAACAGGACAATTACGAGACCCAGTACTTC. This codes for CASSQQDNYETQYF.

This chain connects TRBV5-6 to TRBJ2-3; TRBD2 aligns across 7 bases. Unmatched junction bases numbered 3, after V lost 4 bases and J lost 4 bases. CDR1 and CDR2 (germline): SGHDT, YYEEEE. The CDR3 is 13 residues long. The DNA of the CDR3 is TGTGCCAGCAGCCTTAGCGGGCCAGATACGCAGTATTTT. The encoded protein is CASSLSGPDTQYF.

This clone has more than one count but fewer than ten. This chain joins TRBV6-5 and TRBJ2-7, with 7 bases that match TRBD1. The CDR3 totals 13 residues. CDR1 and CDR2 (germline): MNHEY, SVGAGI. The trim removed 6 bases at V and 1 base at J, leaving 3 bases unmatched. The CDR3 spells CASRQGLSYEQYF. CDR3 DNA sequence: TGTGCCAGCAGACAGGGGTTATCCTACGAGCAGTACTTC.

This clone has a handful of counts. The chain uses TRBV14 and TRBJ2-5; TRBD2 matches 8 bases. Germline V gene sequence: CDR1 SGHDN, CDR2 FVKESK. This CDR3 is built from 15 residues. The V gene end was trimmed by 4 bases and the J gene end by 7 bases; junction bases not matched to a gene: 11. The CDR3 sequence: CASSLTALAVGTQYF. CDR3 DNA sequence: TGTGCCAGCAGCCTGACCGCACTAGCGGTGGGGACCCAGTACTTC.

The chain employs TRBV2 and TRBJ2-3; 10 positions match TRBD2. Trimming removed 6 bases from V and 3 bases from J; junction bases left unmatched: 6. The germline V gene has CDR1 SNHLY and CDR2 FYNNEI. The CDR3 extends over 15 amino acids. The CDR3 region is CASRLAGVRTDTQYF. The CDR3 coding sequence is TGTGCCAGCAGGCTAGCGGGAGTTCGGACAGATACGCAGTATTTT. Full variable domain (missing parts from reference TRBV2 and TRBJ2-3): EPEVTQTPSHQVTQMGQEVILRCVPISNHLYFYWYRQILGQKVEFLVSFYNNEISEKSEIFDDQFSVERPDGSNFTLKIRSTKLEDSAMYFCASRLAGVRTDTQYFGPGTRLTVL.

The rearrangement links TRBV5-1 to TRBJ2-3; maybe TRBD2 (5 bases). In germline, CDR1 is SGHRS, CDR2 YFSETQ. This CDR3 is built from 16 residues. V was cut by 4 bases and J by 1 base, with 16 bases left in between. The CDR3 DNA follows: TGCGCCAGCAGCCAGCTAGCTATCGGGGGCACAGATACGCAGTATTTT. This encodes CASSQLAIGGTDTQYF.

The chain is built from TRBV11-2 and TRBJ2-5; D unclear. V lost 5 bases to trimming and J lost 5 bases, with 6 bases between them. Germline V gene sequence: CDR1 SGHAT, CDR2 FQNNGV. The CDR3 totals 11 residues. For the CDR3, the DNA is TGTGCCAGCAGCCCCCGGGAGACCCAGTACTTC. Its protein product is CASSPRETQYF. The full variable domain, rest sourced from reference TRBV11-2 and TRBJ2-5, is EAGVAQSPRYKIIEKRQSVAFWCNPISGHATLYWYQQILGQGPKLLIQFQNNGVVDDSQLPKDRFSAERLKGVDSTLKIQPAKLEDSAVYLCASSPRETQYFGPGTRLLVL.

This clone was counted between two and nine times. This chain uses TRBV5-6 with TRBJ1-1, with a weak D call TRBD1 (5 bases). The V end lost 4 bases, the J end lost 0 bases, and 10 bases lay between the germline ends. The CDR3 loop spans 14 amino acids. The germline gives CDR1 SGHDT, CDR2 YYEEEE. CDR3 nucleotide sequence: TGTGCCAGCAGCCTATTGACAGTGAACACTGAAGCTTTCTTT. Amino acids: CASSLLTVNTEAFF.

The rearrangement joins TRBV9 to TRBJ2-2; the D gene is possibly TRBD1 (6 bases). The CDR3 has 19 residues. The germline CDR1 and CDR2 sequences are SGDLS and YYNGEE. The V end lost 4 bases, the J end lost 2 bases, and 24 bases lay between the germline ends. In nucleotides, the CDR3 is TGTGCCAGCAGCCCAGCCCCAGGGGCTAGCCAATCTAACACCGGGGAGCTGTTTTTT. It encodes CASSPAPGASQSNTGELFF.

The gene calls are TRBV15 and TRBJ1-1; D uncertain. The CDR3 length is 13 residues. Germline CDR1 and CDR2: LNHNV and YYDKDF (reference sequence). V dropped 7 bases and J dropped 1 base, with 10 bases sitting between them. The CDR3 region is CATTVEKNTEAFF. For the CDR3, the DNA is TGTGCCACCACAGTGGAGAAGAACACTGAAGCTTTCTTT.

A few counts support this clone. The V gene is TRBV7-9, the J gene TRBJ1-2; D is unresolved. The CDR3 sequence is 12 residues long. V lost 3 bases and J 4 bases, leaving 6 bases between the germline ends. CDR1 is SEHNR, CDR2 FQNEAQ, per germline (reference sequence). CDR3 sequence: CASSFISYGYTF. In nucleotides, the CDR3 is TGTGCCAGCAGCTTTATCAGCTATGGCTACACCTTC.

This clone was recorded a few times. The gene calls are TRBV7-2 and TRBJ2-3; D gene ambiguous. Germline assignment: CDR1 SGHTA and CDR2 FQGNSA. The CDR3 contains 14 residues. V dropped 7 bases and J dropped 7 bases, with 18 bases sitting between them. As DNA, the CDR3 is TGTGCCAGCAAGTCGAGGCTAGACCAGAATACGCAGTATTTT. Protein sequence: CASKSRLDQNTQYF.

This clone came up a few times. The chain has TRBV6-1 and TRBJ2-5; 7 nucleotides line up with TRBD2. V gave up 3 bases and J gave up 1 base; unmatched junction bases: 5. The CDR3 covers 15 residues. From germline, CDR1 is MNHNS and CDR2 SASEGT. CDR3 nucleotide sequence: TGTGCCAGCAGTGAGTCACTAGCGTTCCAAGAGACCCAGTACTTC. It codes for CASSESLAFQETQYF.

A few counts support this clone. This rearrangement joins TRBV7-6 to TRBJ2-5; 12 nucleotides line up with TRBD2. The CDR3 consists of 17 residues. The V gene end was trimmed by 5 bases and the J gene end by 2 bases; junction bases not matched to a gene: 9. Germline V lookup: CDR1 SGHVS, CDR2 FNYEAQ. The CDR3 here is CASSPYLGLAGQETQYF. CDR3 bases: TGTGCCAGCAGCCCTTACCTCGGACTAGCGGGACAAGAGACCCAGTACTTC.

This clone was seen a few times. This rearrangement joins TRBV6-5 to TRBJ2-3; TRBD2 aligns across 7 bases. The CDR3 is 14 amino acids. Germline values: CDR1 MNHEY, CDR2 SVGAGI. V was pared by 6 bases and J by 4 bases, with 7 bases of the junction left unmatched. As DNA, the CDR3 is TGTGCCAGCAGAGGACTAGTTGCTGCAGATACGCAGTATTTT. It translates to CASRGLVAADTQYF.

This clone occurred many times. V usage is TRBV19 and J usage is TRBJ2-3, with 7 bases matching TRBD1. This CDR3 has 16 amino acids. V lost 2 bases, J lost 0 bases, and 5 bases stayed unmatched. CDR1 LNHDA and CDR2 SQIVND come from the germline V gene (reference sequence). In DNA form, the CDR3 reads TGTGCCAGTAGTATAACCGGGACAGCAAGCACAGATACGCAGTATTTT. It encodes CASSITGTASTDTQYF.

The gene calls are TRBV19 and TRBJ2-2, with 9 positions matching TRBD2. With V trimmed by 8 bases and J by 3 bases, 4 bases remained unmatched. CDR1 and CDR2 from the germline V gene are LNHDA and SQIVND (reference sequence). CDR3 length: 14 residues. The CDR3, as DNA: TGTGCCAGTTTGGCTAGCGGGGACACCGGGGAGCTGTTTTTT. Amino acids: CASLASGDTGELFF.

As DNA, the CDR3 is TGTGCCAGCAGCGAACTGACAGGATTCGGCGAGCAGTACTTC. Protein sequence: CASSELTGFGEQYF. The chain has TRBV6-1 and TRBJ2-7; weak D call: TRBD1 (6 bases). CDR3 length: 14 residues. Germline CDR1 and CDR2: MNHNS and SASEGT. V lost 6 bases and J 6 bases, leaving 18 bases between the germline ends.

This clone was seen a handful of times. The chain is built from TRBV7-3 and TRBJ2-2; D possibly corresponds to TRBD2 (5 bases). The germline gives CDR1 SGHTA, CDR2 FQGTGA. CDR3 length: 14 amino acids. Trimming shortened V by 4 bases and J by 2 bases, and 8 bases separated the two germline ends. CDR3 residues: CASSYSANTGELFF. In DNA, the CDR3 is TGTGCCAGCAGCTATAGCGCCAACACCGGGGAGCTGTTTTTT.

The chain carries TRBV29-1 and TRBJ2-5; D is ambiguous. Deletions cut 8 bases from V and 4 bases from J, with 11 bases between. Germline loops: CDR1 SQVTM, CDR2 ANQGSEA. This CDR3 spans 11 amino acids. CDR3 sequence reads: CSLAAGETQYF. In DNA form, the CDR3 reads TGCAGCCTTGCGGCAGGAGAGACCCAGTACTTC.

This clone was counted only a few times. This chain connects TRBV28 to TRBJ2-7, with a possible D match to TRBD2 (5 bases). CDR1 and CDR2 (germline): MDHEN, SYDVKM. The CDR3 covers 15 residues. Trimming stripped 6 bases from V and 1 base from J, with 16 bases between. CDR3 bases: TGTGCCAGCAGCCCATCTGGGCTAGCTTCCTACGAGCAGTACTTC. This translates into CASSPSGLASYEQYF. The full variable domain, in which reference TRBV28 and TRBJ2-7 provide the parts outside the CDR3, is DVKVTQSSRYLVKRTGEKVFLECVQDMDHENMFWYRQDPGLGLRLIYFSYDVKMKEKGDIPEGYSVSREKKERFSLILESASTNQTSMYLCASSPSGLASYEQYFGPGTRLTVT.

This clone was seen only a few times. The chain employs TRBV5-4 and TRBJ2-1; D is unresolved. CDR1 and CDR2 (germline): SGHNT, YYREEE (reference sequence). This CDR3 is built from 15 residues. With 4 bases removed from V and 0 bases from J, the gap between germline ends came to 11 bases. CDR3 nucleotide sequence: TGTGCCAGCAGCCGAAGTTCGAGCTCCTACAATGAGCAGTTCTTC. It yields the protein CASSRSSSSYNEQFF.